This T cell receptor beta chain emerged from a study of blood T cells in healthy people across ages. About this clonotype itself: Its antigen is currently unknown.

Study results and limitations: The study found more naive CD4+ cells and higher diversity in long-lived than aged donors.

With a J-beta primer mix and a sample-barcoded 5' primer, a second PCR ran about 6 to 11 cycles. TCRdb ran MiXCR on the 5' RACE reads and lists one entry per CDR3 protein. The profile covers 600,000 to 900,000 distinct CDR3 sequences, with around a quarter appearing a single time and around 2.9% taken by the ten largest. This sample also appeared in a second study, on T cells of mothers and their children. That paper adds: Barcodes and 2-4 random nucleotides were added by M1S in the second PCR. The TCR beta CDR3 read count exceeded 9 million for each mother and was several million for each child.

Sequencing was carried out using blood. The origin of this receptor is a boy younger than 18 in good health.

CDR3 DNA sequence: TGTGCCATCAGTGAAACAGGGAGTAATGAAAAACTGTTTTTT. Protein: CAISETGSNEKLFF. The gene calls are TRBV10-3 and TRBJ1-4; D is possibly TRBD1 (6 bases). Trimming removed 3 bases from V and 4 bases from J, with 9 bases in between. The V gene's germline CDR1 is ENHRY and CDR2 SYGVKD. CDR3 length: 14 residues.